This paragraph covers one T cell receptor beta chain sequence. Its antigen remains unidentified. The assay was immunoSEQ multiplex PCR, and TCRdb's table has in-frame clones only and misses some. The sample carries some 200,000 clones, about four fifths recorded once. The sample originates from a study of cytotoxic CD8 clonotypes in ibrutinib-treated CLL. Study-level background: Outcomes included 25 or so partial and 2 complete responses; after median approximately 70 months, roughly 14 stayed remitted and 12 progressed.

Germline V gene lookup returns CDR1 LNHDA and CDR2 SQIVND (reference sequence). V shed 7 bases and J 3 bases; nucleotides not matched to a gene: 4. This CDR3 has 15 residues. Whole-study findings and limits: On treatment, the uncommon public clonotypes contracted or remained stable. Upon ibrutinib response clonality rose, and upon progression it fell back toward baseline.

The sequence was obtained from a human donor with chronic lymphocytic leukemia. The J gene is TRBJ2-3, the V gene TRBV19; 13 nucleotides match TRBD2. The material was PBMCs, obtained after 12 months of ibrutinib treatment. CDR3 sequence reads: CASTGLAGDTDTQYF. Written as DNA, the CDR3 is TGTGCCAGTACCGGACTAGCGGGAGATACAGATACGCAGTATTTT.